Sequencing of this TCR beta chain was carried out in a study of cytomegalovirus exposure and HLA in healthy donors. Across the whole study: Early released data comprised 80 million to 90 million unique TCRs from HLA-typed donors.

The PCR used 60 Vbeta and 13 Jbeta primers. Source study methods: There were about 80 million unique TCR beta chains by a later count, and some 12 million of them were shared. The method was immunoSEQ multiplex PCR; TCRdb's version includes in-frame clones alone and lacks a portion of them. For V, J and clone size, that table is used; D and trimming come from the DNA. Among about 270,000 clones, roughly 88% were seen once, and the ten largest hold less than 4.5%. In its sample, this clone was seen once. Antigen: not known. These donors, healthy bone marrow donors, were studied. Overall study results and limits: Follow-up analysis later connected one missense variant in DCLRE1C with trimming of TCR beta V- and J-genes.

Losses at the gene ends were 5 bases for V and 0 bases for J; bases not matched to a gene: 6. The CDR3 has 17 residues. CDR1 is SEHNR, CDR2 FQNEAQ, per germline (reference sequence). The sample consisted of PBMCs. This sequence joins TRBV7-9 and TRBJ2-5; 13 nucleotides agree with TRBD2. This TCR came from a man aged 40-55 years in good health and CMV-seropositive. CDR3 amino acids: CASSPRLAGGHQETQYF. DNA for the CDR3: TGTGCCAGCAGCCCCCGACTAGCGGGAGGCCACCAAGAGACCCAGTACTTC. Drawing the rest from reference TRBV7-9 and TRBJ2-5, the complete variable domain is DTGVSQNPRHKITKRGQNVTFRCDPISEHNRLYWYRQTLGQGPEFLTYFQNEAQLEKSRLLSDRFSAERPKGSFSTLEIQRTEQGDSAMYLCASSPRLAGGHQETQYFGPGTRLLVL.